This T cell receptor beta chain originates from a study of technical replicates of blood from four donors. Produced via immunoSEQ multiplex PCR; TCRdb's table is partial and in-frame only. Of some 57,000 clones listed, 97% are singletons. The sequence was obtained from a human donor in good health. Material for sequencing was T cells isolated from PBMCs.

The CDR3 reads CSVEDSGDYNEQFF. CDR3 nucleotides: TGCAGCGTTGAAGATTCCGGGGATTACAATGAGCAGTTCTTC. The rearrangement uses TRBV29-1 and TRBJ2-1, with D possibly matching TRBD2 (5 bases). The CDR3 sequence is 14 residues long. Trimming left V 0 bases short and J 4 bases short, with 10 bases between. The germline CDR1 and CDR2 sequences are SQVTM and ANQGSEA.